What follows are 15 T cell receptor beta chains derived from one specimen sequenced in a study of cytomegalovirus exposure and HLA in healthy donors. It was with 60 Vbeta and 13 Jbeta primers that the PCR ran. Using immunoSEQ multiplex PCR, the repertoire was profiled, and TCRdb retains in-frame clones only, with some absent. The repertoire includes some 190,000 clones, about three quarters of them detected once, and 1.1% sits in the top ten. Sequenced material: PBMCs. All receptors derive from a woman in her thirties or forties in good health and CMV-seronegative.

The table lists this clone with a few counts. The chain combines TRBV9 with TRBJ2-7; 10 positions match TRBD2. The ends lost 2 bases at V and 3 bases at J; junction bases unmatched: 5. This CDR3 spans 15 amino acids. CDR1 is SGDLS, CDR2 YYNGEE, per germline. The DNA for the CDR3 is TGTGCCAGCAGCGTGTTAGCGGGAGGAAACTACGAGCAGTACTTC. Translating gives CASSVLAGGNYEQYF.

This clone was detected once. The genes are TRBV9 and TRBJ1-2; D possibly corresponds to TRBD1 (5 bases). V was pared by 0 bases and J by 4 bases, with 10 bases between. The CDR3 is 14 amino acids. Germline V CDR1 and CDR2: SGDLS, YYNGEE. CDR3 amino acids: CASSVGGVPYGYTF. CDR3 DNA: TGTGCCAGCAGCGTAGGGGGGGTACCCTATGGCTACACCTTC.

J is TRBJ1-5 and V is TRBV5-4, with D unclear. CDR3 length: 14 amino acids. Germline CDR1 SGHNT, CDR2 YYREEE (reference sequence). Between the trimmed V and J ends, which lost 2 bases and 1 base, there was a span of 7 bases. CDR3: CASSFGGSNQPQHF. The CDR3 DNA follows: TGTGCCAGCAGCTTTGGAGGCAGCAATCAGCCCCAGCATTTT.

The chain employs TRBV7-2 and TRBJ1-3; D is unresolved. The CDR3 totals 15 residues. The ends were cut back, 5 bases at V and 0 bases at J, with 11 bases in the middle. Germline lookup yields CDR1 SGHTA and CDR2 FQGNSA. This CDR3 reads CASSTQPFSGNTIYF. CDR3 bases: TGTGCCAGCAGCACACAGCCTTTCTCTGGAAACACCATATATTTT.

The chain joins TRBV4-3 to TRBJ1-3; D remains unclear. This CDR3 contains 17 residues. CDR1 is LGHNA, CDR2 YSLEER, per germline. The V gene lost 0 bases and the J gene lost 0 bases, with 12 bases spanning the gap. The chain's CDR3 is CASSQEPLGVSGNTIYF. The DNA of the CDR3 is TGCGCCAGCAGCCAAGAACCCCTCGGGGTCTCTGGAAACACCATATATTTT.

This clone was detected a few times. The rearrangement links TRBV11-3 to TRBJ1-1; D ambiguous. The CDR3 covers 12 residues. V lost 2 bases, J lost 8 bases, and 9 bases lay in between. Germline V gives CDR1 SGHNT, CDR2 YENEEA. The CDR3 reads CASSLQSGEAFF. The CDR3 bases are TGTGCCAGCAGCTTACAGTCGGGGGAAGCTTTCTTT.

The CDR3 here is CASSSIGLAGGGQFF. Written as DNA, the CDR3 is TGTGCCAGCAGCTCTATCGGACTAGCGGGAGGTGGGCAGTTCTTC. The chain joins TRBV11-2 to TRBJ2-1; 14 nucleotides match TRBD2. In germline, CDR1 is SGHAT, CDR2 FQNNGV. The CDR3 runs 15 residues. The ends lost 4 bases at V and 12 bases at J; junction bases unmatched: 8.

The chain's CDR3 is CASRRTSGRVNSYEQYV. CDR3 DNA sequence: TGTGCCAGCAGGAGGACTAGCGGGAGGGTGAACTCCTACGAGCAGTACGTC. V usage is TRBV6-8 and J usage is TRBJ2-7; TRBD2 aligns across 15 bases. Germline CDR1 MNHGY, CDR2 SAAAGT. With 6 bases clipped from V and 0 bases from J, the junction kept 6 bases outside the gene matches. This CDR3 spans 17 amino acids.

J is TRBJ2-1 and V is TRBV5-6; D is unresolved. Germline CDR1 reads SGHDT; CDR2 reads YYEEEE. The length of the CDR3 is 13 residues. Trimming removed 0 bases from V and 4 bases from J, with 5 bases in between. As DNA, the CDR3 is TGTGCCAGCAGCTTGGTATCTTACAATGAGCAGTTCTTC. Protein: CASSLVSYNEQFF.

The chain has TRBV6-1 and TRBJ2-1; 9 bases line up with TRBD2. The V segment lost 4 bases and the J segment 0 bases; nucleotides outside the gene matches: 10. The germline V gene encodes CDR1 MNHNS and CDR2 SASEGT. The CDR3 is 18 amino acids. The CDR3 DNA sequence: TGTGCCAGCAGTGGTCCGGGACTAGCTTCCCGCTCCTACAATGAGCAGTTCTTC. This gives the protein CASSGPGLASRSYNEQFF.

The chain links TRBV2 to TRBJ2-3; D uncertain. The germline V and J ends were trimmed by 4 bases and 5 bases, with 13 bases remaining between them. CDR3 length: 14 residues. Germline V CDR1 and CDR2: SNHLY, FYNNEI. CDR3 nucleotide sequence: TGTGCCAGCAGTGCCTTTATTCGAGGAGATACGCAGTATTTT. Translated, it gives CASSAFIRGDTQYF.

The gene calls are TRBV27 and TRBJ1-2; tentatively, D is TRBD1 (5 bases). Trimming removed 7 bases at V and 1 base at J, with 19 bases between. The V gene's germline CDR1 is MNHEY and CDR2 SMNVEV (reference sequence). The CDR3 spans 16 residues. CDR3 nucleotides: TGTGCCAGCACCCCCAGGGCAGCGAGTCTTAACTATGGCTACACCTTC. Amino acid sequence: CASTPRAASLNYGYTF.

This clone was detected only a few times. The chain is built from TRBV23-1 and TRBJ2-5, with 7 bases that match TRBD1. TRBV23-1 belongs to the ORF category, with a function that is uncertain. The CDR3 runs 17 residues. V shed 2 bases and J 5 bases; nucleotides not matched to a gene: 14. CDR3 residues: CASSQVRQGRLQETQYF. CDR3 sequence (DNA): TGCGCCAGCAGTCAAGTTCGACAGGGTAGGTTACAGGAGACCCAGTACTTC.

This clone was recorded a few times. The chain is built from TRBV9 and TRBJ1-5; D gene unclear. Germline loops: CDR1 SGDLS, CDR2 YYNGEE. Between the trimmed V and J ends, which lost 0 bases and 2 bases, there was a span of 9 bases. The CDR3 spans 15 residues. CDR3 bases: TGTGCCAGCAGCGTAGTGGGAGCAGGCAATCAGCCCCAGCATTTT. Protein sequence: CASSVVGAGNQPQHF.

The CDR3 sequence is CATETSGRRSDTQYF. CDR3 nucleotide sequence: TGTGCCACCGAAACTAGCGGGAGGAGGTCAGATACGCAGTATTTT. This sequence joins TRBV10-3 and TRBJ2-3, with TRBD2 matching 12 bases. The ends lost 10 bases at V and 4 bases at J; junction bases unmatched: 9. Germline V gives CDR1 ENHRY, CDR2 SYGVKD. The CDR3 is 15 amino acids.